The 8 T cell receptor beta chains presented below share a single source sample, sequenced in a study of blood T cell repertoires in COVID-19. Here immunoSEQ multiplex PCR was the method, and the copy in TCRdb shows in-frame clones only, minus some. This table holds roughly 150,000 clones, about 83% found once. Sequencing used peripheral blood. The receptors come from a woman in her 70s with COVID-19, enrolled during active disease.

V usage is TRBV15 and J usage is TRBJ1-3; no definite D call. The V gene's germline CDR1 is LNHNV and CDR2 YYDKDF (reference sequence). V lost 5 bases and J 0 bases, leaving 11 bases between the germline ends. The CDR3 sequence is 15 residues long. The CDR3 DNA reads as TGTGCCACCAGCGTGTGGACTGCCTCTGGAAACACCATATATTTT. It translates to CATSVWTASGNTIYF. The full variable domain, completed using reference TRBV15 and TRBJ1-3, is DAMVIQNPRYQVTQFGKPVTLSCSQTLNHNVMYWYQQKSSQAPKLLFHYYDKDFNNEADTPDNFQSRRPNTSFCFLDIRSPGLGDTAMYLCATSVWTASGNTIYFGEGSWLTVV.

J is TRBJ1-5 and V is TRBV6-6, with D possibly matching TRBD1 (5 bases). The CDR3 is 13 residues long. The germline V gene encodes CDR1 MNHNY and CDR2 SVGAGI (reference sequence). Trimming left V 4 bases short and J 5 bases short, with 9 bases between. In DNA, the CDR3 is TGTGCCAGCAGTTCAGGGAGGGATCAGCCCCAGCATTTT. It codes for CASSSGRDQPQHF.

The CDR3 spells CASSLVTGGYNEQFF. CDR3 nucleotide sequence: TGTGCCAGCAGCTTAGTAACGGGGGGCTACAATGAGCAGTTCTTC. The rearrangement links TRBV7-2 to TRBJ2-1; 7 bases align to TRBD2. CDR1 SGHTA and CDR2 FQGNSA come from the germline V gene. The CDR3 loop spans 15 amino acids. J was trimmed by 3 bases and V by 1 base; bases with no gene match: 3.

The chain has TRBV18 and TRBJ2-1; D may be TRBD1 (5 bases). Germline V lookup: CDR1 KGHSH, CDR2 LQKENI. Trimming took 2 bases from V and 2 from J, leaving 7 bases between them. The length of the CDR3 is 14 residues. The CDR3 spells CASSPDSTYNEQFF. The CDR3 DNA follows: TGTGCCAGCTCACCAGACAGTACCTACAATGAGCAGTTCTTC. The entire variable domain, with the rest obtained from reference TRBV18 and TRBJ2-1, is as follows: NAGVMQNPRHLVRRRGQEARLRCSPMKGHSHVYWYRQLPEEGLKFMVYLQKENIIDESGMPKERFSAEFPKEGPSILRIQQVVRGDSAAYFCASSPDSTYNEQFFGPGTRLTVL.

The chain joins TRBV5-1 to TRBJ2-7; D uncertain. There are 12 residues in the CDR3. The V end lost 5 bases, the J end lost 2 bases, and 8 bases lay between the germline ends. The germline CDR1 and CDR2 sequences are SGHRS and YFSETQ. The CDR3 loop is CASSLDTYEQYF. The CDR3, as DNA: TGCGCCAGCAGTTTAGACACCTACGAGCAGTACTTC.

The chain is built from TRBV2 and TRBJ2-1, with D tentatively TRBD2 (5 bases). This CDR3 region has 13 residues. The germline V gene has CDR1 SNHLY and CDR2 FYNNEI. Deletions cut 7 bases from V and 7 bases from J, with 14 bases between. The CDR3 nucleotides read TGTGCCAGCACTCAAATCGGGGAGAATGAGCAGTTCTTC. Its protein product is CASTQIGENEQFF.

V is TRBV30 and J is TRBJ1-2, with D unresolved. The germline gives CDR1 GTSNPN, CDR2 SVGIG (reference sequence). V was shortened by 1 base and J by 1 base, with 10 bases between the two germline ends. The CDR3 contains 14 residues. The CDR3 region is CAWSEIGLNYGYTF. Here the CDR3 DNA reads TGTGCCTGGAGTGAAATCGGACTTAACTATGGCTACACCTTC.

The rearrangement joins TRBV4-2 to TRBJ2-5, with D perhaps TRBD2 (6 bases). Per the germline V gene, CDR1 is LGHNA and CDR2 is YNFKEQ. The CDR3 loop spans 15 amino acids. Trimming took off 2 bases at V and 1 base at J, with 11 bases between the two ends. This chain's CDR3 is CASSQWAGIQETQYF. The CDR3 region has the DNA TGTGCCAGCAGCCAATGGGCGGGGATCCAAGAGACCCAGTACTTC.